This entry is about one T cell receptor beta chain. The data belong to a study of blood T cell repertoires in COVID-19. As for the study in general: T cells, B-cell-depleted T cells, or PBMCs supplied cDNA or gDNA.

How the authors handled the data: Amplification of reference gene primers was used by the study to estimate nucleated cell counts. Profiled with immunoSEQ multiplex PCR; TCRdb holds only in-frame clones, not every one. The DNA was the basis for D and trimming; V, J and clone size are from that table. The sample carries 90,000 to 150,000 clones, approximately 80% recorded once. With 1 base clipped from V and 6 bases from J, the junction kept 18 bases outside the gene matches. The CDR3 extends over 18 amino acids. CDR1 is MGHDK, CDR2 SYGVNS, per germline. The chain combines TRBV25-1 with TRBJ2-7; 7 bases agree with TRBD1. This receptor was obtained from a human donor in a cohort sampled during active COVID-19. Sequenced input: peripheral blood. Here the CDR3 DNA reads TGTGCCAGCAGTGAATTTTTCCCAGGGGACAGAAGAGGATTCGAGCAGTACTTC. As protein: CASSEFFPGDRRGFEQYF.